Given below is one T cell receptor beta chain in context. The sample belongs to a study of blood T cell repertoires in COVID-19. Study-level background: All recovered Cohort 3 donors got two negative PCRs, got clearance, or saw symptom resolution.

From germline, CDR1 is SGHRS and CDR2 YFSETQ. The CDR3 extends over 13 amino acids. The germline V and J ends were trimmed by 3 bases and 2 bases, with 8 bases remaining between them. Measured with immunoSEQ multiplex PCR; TCRdb has only the in-frame clones, and not every one. The profile shows a few hundred thousand clones, approximately 90% of them singletons. This chain joins TRBV5-1 and TRBJ1-2; no clear D. The sequenced sample was PBMCs or T cells enriched from blood (not recorded which). The clonotype was recovered from a woman in her fifties or sixties in a cohort exposed to, infected with or recovered from COVID-19 (not recorded which). CDR3 region: CASSYQQNYGYTF. As DNA, the CDR3 is TGCGCCAGCAGCTATCAACAGAACTATGGCTACACCTTC.